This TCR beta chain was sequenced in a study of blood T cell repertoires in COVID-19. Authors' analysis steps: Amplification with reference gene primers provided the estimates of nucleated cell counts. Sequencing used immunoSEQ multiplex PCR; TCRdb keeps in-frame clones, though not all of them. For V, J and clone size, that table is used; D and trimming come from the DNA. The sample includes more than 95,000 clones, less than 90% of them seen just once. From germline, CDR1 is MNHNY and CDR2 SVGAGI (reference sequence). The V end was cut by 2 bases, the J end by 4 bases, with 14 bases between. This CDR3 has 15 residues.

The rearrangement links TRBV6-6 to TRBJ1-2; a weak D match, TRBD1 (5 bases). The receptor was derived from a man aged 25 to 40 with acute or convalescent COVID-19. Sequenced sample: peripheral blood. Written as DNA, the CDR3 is TGTGCCAGCAGTTACAGGCAGGGCGAAATCTATGGCTACACCTTC. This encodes CASSYRQGEIYGYTF.